These 7 T cell receptor beta chains were sequenced from one sample in a study of early stage breast cancer tumors. Produced via immunoSEQ multiplex PCR; TCRdb's table is partial and in-frame only. The table includes fewer than 30,000 clones, about three fifths detected once. Specimen: breast tumor tissue. The receptors shown here come from a person aged 45 to 59 with breast cancer.

This clone was recorded a few times. The V gene is TRBV19, the J gene TRBJ1-2; unclear D gene. The CDR3 extends over 14 amino acids. The V and J ends lost 3 bases and 9 bases respectively, with 17 bases between them. Germline V lookup: CDR1 LNHDA, CDR2 SQIVND (reference sequence). CDR3 region: CASSIALLSGSYTF. The CDR3, as DNA: TGTGCCAGTAGTATCGCCCTGCTAAGTGGCAGCTACACCTTC.

V gene TRBV7-9 combines with J gene TRBJ2-4; weak D call: TRBD2 (5 bases). Looked up from germline, CDR1 is SEHNR and CDR2 is FQNEAQ (reference sequence). CDR3 size: 15 residues. Trimming removed 4 bases from V and 0 bases from J, with 10 bases in between. CDR3 in amino acids: CASSSPGLAKNIQYF. CDR3 sequence (DNA): TGTGCCAGCAGCTCCCCCGGACTAGCCAAAAACATTCAGTACTTC.

This clone was found once. V and J are TRBV5-6 and TRBJ1-4; D is uncertain. Trimming left V 3 bases short and J 1 base short, with 13 bases between. The CDR3 consists of 16 residues. Germline loops: CDR1 SGHDT, CDR2 YYEEEE. CDR3 amino acids: CASSSYGQETNEKLFF. CDR3 coding DNA: TGTGCCAGCAGCTCGTACGGGCAGGAAACTAATGAAAAACTGTTTTTT.

This clone was found a few times. The CDR3 bases are TGTGCCAGCAGCTTCCAAGGTATCGGGGAGCTGTTTTTT. Protein: CASSFQGIGELFF. The genes are TRBV7-9 and TRBJ2-2; no reliable D call. Germline V gene lookup returns CDR1 SEHNR and CDR2 FQNEAQ (reference sequence). The length of the CDR3 is 13 residues. With 3 bases removed from V and 7 bases from J, the gap between germline ends came to 9 bases.

The rearrangement joins TRBV11-2 to TRBJ2-2, with D perhaps matching TRBD1 or TRBD2 (5 bases each). The V end was cut by 3 bases, the J end by 4 bases, with 12 bases between. CDR1 SGHAT and CDR2 FQNNGV come from the germline V gene. The CDR3 is 15 amino acids. Written as DNA, the CDR3 is TGTGCCAGCAGCTTTGAGGGGCGGCGCACCGGGGAGCTGTTTTTT. Protein: CASSFEGRRTGELFF.

J is TRBJ2-3 and V is TRBV6-5; the D is unclear. The CDR3 is 12 residues long. Germline-derived CDR1 and CDR2 are MNHEY and SVGAGI. The germline V and J ends were trimmed by 5 bases and 7 bases, with 10 bases remaining between them. Here the CDR3 DNA reads TGTGCCAGCAGTGAATTGGGGTATACGCAGTATTTT. This gives the protein CASSELGYTQYF.

This clone was seen a few times. The CDR3 nucleotides read TGTGCCAGCAGCTTTCAGGGGGGCCAAGAGACCCAGTACTTC. Its translation is CASSFQGGQETQYF. The V call is TRBV7-8, the J call TRBJ2-5, with D perhaps matching TRBD1 (7 bases). Trimming removed 3 bases from V and 1 base from J, with 9 bases in between. The CDR3 totals 14 residues. Germline-derived CDR1 and CDR2 are SGHVS and FQNEAQ. Combining the CDR3 with reference TRBV7-8 and TRBJ2-5 gives the whole variable domain GAGVSQSPRYKVAKRGQDVALRCDPISGHVSLFWYQQALGQGPEFLTYFQNEAQLDKSGLPSDRFFAERPEGSVSTLKIQRTQQEDSAVYLCASSFQGGQETQYFGPGTRLLVL.